The clone carrying this T cell receptor beta chain occurred a few times. These data come from a study of cytomegalovirus exposure and HLA in healthy donors. Primers for the PCR totalled 60 Vbeta and 13 Jbeta. Assay used: immunoSEQ multiplex PCR; TCRdb lists only in-frame clones, some missing. This table has about 140,000 clones, about 84% appearing once. V was pared by 6 bases and J by 6 bases, with 8 bases between. Germline loops: CDR1 MNHEY, CDR2 SVGAGI. CDR3 size: 11 residues. The source of this sequence is a woman aged 18-30 years in good health and CMV-seropositive. Sequencing used PBMCs. This rearrangement joins TRBV6-5 to TRBJ1-1; TRBD1 is a possible D gene (5 bases). This CDR3 is CASSQGPEAFF. The CDR3 DNA reads as TGTGCCAGCAGCCAGGGCCCTGAAGCTTTCTTT.